The 8 T cell receptor beta chains given below trace back to one sample, sequenced in a study of OX40 agonist ivuxolimab in advanced cancers. TCRdb's table, derived via immunoSEQ multiplex PCR, lists solely in-frame clones and lacks some. The sample consists of about 26,000 clones, 80% to 90% of them appearing once. Sequencing used CD4+ or CD8+ T cells sorted from blood, obtained in a trial of the OX40 agonist ivuxolimab. These receptors originate from an adult with an advanced solid tumor such as melanoma, head and neck, liver or kidney cancer.

This chain joins TRBV2 and TRBJ2-1, with 7 nucleotides matching TRBD1. V shed 7 bases, J shed 4 bases, and the junction held 7 bases outside the gene matches. From germline, CDR1 is SNHLY and CDR2 FYNNEI. This CDR3 region has 14 residues. CDR3 nucleotides: TGTGCCAGCAAGATCGGGACAGAATACAATGAGCAGTTCTTC. Translated, it gives CASKIGTEYNEQFF.

CDR3: CASSYAGTEAFF. As DNA, the CDR3 is TGTGCCAGCAGTTACGCGGGCACTGAAGCTTTCTTT. The chain employs TRBV6-5 and TRBJ1-1; D gene uncertain. This CDR3 comprises 12 residues. Trimming pared 2 bases from V and 4 bases from J, leaving 5 bases between. The germline V gene encodes CDR1 MNHEY and CDR2 SVGAGI.

The V call is TRBV19, the J call TRBJ1-4; the D gene is possibly TRBD1 (5 bases). The germline CDR1 and CDR2 sequences are LNHDA and SQIVND (reference sequence). Trimming removed 2 bases at V and 6 bases at J, with 10 bases between. The CDR3 length is 14 residues. The CDR3 DNA reads TGTGCCAGTAGTATATGGGGCGCGGATGAAAAACTGTTTTTT. Amino acid sequence: CASSIWGADEKLFF. Looking up the rest from reference TRBV19 and TRBJ1-4 gives the full variable domain: DGGITQSPKYLFRKEGQNVTLSCEQNLNHDAMYWYRQDPGQGLRLIYYSQIVNDFQKGDIAEGYSVSREKKESFPLTVTSAQKNPTAFYLCASSIWGADEKLFFGSGTQLSVL.

The chain recombines TRBV7-6 with TRBJ2-7; 7 bases are shared with TRBD2. Germline CDR1 is SGHVS and CDR2 is FNYEAQ. This CDR3 comprises 13 residues. After removal of 3 bases from V and 9 bases from J, the junction contained 8 bases not matched to a gene. The chain's CDR3 is CASSLSREGRQYF. The CDR3 DNA reads as TGTGCCAGCAGCTTGTCCAGGGAGGGACGGCAGTACTTC.

The V gene is TRBV5-1, the J gene TRBJ2-1; the match to TRBD2 covers 8 bases. Germline V gene sequence: CDR1 SGHRS, CDR2 YFSETQ. The CDR3 extends over 15 amino acids. After removal of 0 bases from V and 4 bases from J, the junction contained 3 bases not matched to a gene. CDR3 nucleotide sequence: TGCGCCAGCAGCTTGGACGGGGGGGCATACAATGAGCAGTTCTTC. Encoded protein: CASSLDGGAYNEQFF.

The CDR3 bases are TGTGCCAGCAGCTTAGAAGGAAATACGCAGTATTTT. Translating it yields CASSLEGNTQYF. The chain couples TRBV7-9 to TRBJ2-3; D not certain. The CDR3 runs to 12 residues. Looked up from germline, CDR1 is SEHNR and CDR2 is FQNEAQ (reference sequence). Trimming took off 1 base at V and 7 bases at J, with 6 bases between the two ends.

This clone was recorded only once. The rearrangement uses TRBV9 and TRBJ2-5; perhaps TRBD2 as D (5 bases). The CDR3 totals 14 residues. The germline V and J ends were trimmed by 0 bases and 4 bases, with 10 bases remaining between them. Germline V gene sequence: CDR1 SGDLS, CDR2 YYNGEE. Here the CDR3 reads CASSVVGSGETQYF. In nucleotides, the CDR3 is TGTGCCAGCAGCGTAGTAGGGAGTGGAGAGACCCAGTACTTC.

The chain has TRBV25-1 and TRBJ1-1; 7 positions match TRBD1. V was clipped by 10 bases and J by 5 bases; unmatched bases: 4. Looked up from germline, CDR1 is MGHDK and CDR2 is SYGVNS. CDR3 length equals 11 residues. CDR3 residues: CATQQGTEAFF. CDR3 bases: TGTGCCACGCAACAGGGGACTGAAGCTTTCTTT.